This T cell receptor (beta chain) was profiled in a study of identifying expanded T cells in peripheral blood. Concerning this clone itself: Its cognate antigen is unknown.

Profiling relied on immunoSEQ multiplex PCR, and the TCRdb table lists in-frame clones only, not all of them. This repertoire shows around 100,000 clones, approximately 90% found once; its top ten account for about 15%. General observations from the study: Technical replicates showed 0.9 to 1.5 changed clones; roughly two weeks about 16; four weeks 19. Clone count variance between roughly 2-week samples rose with total template count.

Collection occurred without any documented infections or immune events in donors. Trimming stripped 3 bases from V and 1 base from J, with 19 bases between. The CDR3 extends over 17 amino acids. Germline CDR1 reads LNHDA; CDR2 reads SQIVND (reference sequence). The sequence derives from a person between 18 and 70 years old in good health. Material for sequencing was blood. The rearrangement uses TRBV19 and TRBJ2-7; TRBD1 is a possible D gene (5 bases). The CDR3 sequence: CASSIRLSLDSSYEQYF. The CDR3, as DNA: TGTGCCAGTAGTATTCGGTTATCTCTCGACAGTTCCTACGAGCAGTACTTC.